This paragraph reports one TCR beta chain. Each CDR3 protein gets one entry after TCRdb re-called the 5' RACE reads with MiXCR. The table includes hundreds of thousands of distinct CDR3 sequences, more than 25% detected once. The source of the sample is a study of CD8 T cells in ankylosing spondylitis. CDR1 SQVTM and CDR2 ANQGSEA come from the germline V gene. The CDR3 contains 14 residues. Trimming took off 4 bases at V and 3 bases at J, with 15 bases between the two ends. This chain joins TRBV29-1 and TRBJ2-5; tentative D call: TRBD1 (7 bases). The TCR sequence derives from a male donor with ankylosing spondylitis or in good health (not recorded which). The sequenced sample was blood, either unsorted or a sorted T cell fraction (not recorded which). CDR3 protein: CSVVTGRGEETQYF. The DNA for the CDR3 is TGCAGCGTTGTAACGGGCAGGGGGGAAGAGACCCAGTACTTC. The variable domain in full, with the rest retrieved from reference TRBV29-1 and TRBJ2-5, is SAVISQKPSRDICQRGTSLTIQCQVDSQVTMMFWYRQQPGQSLTLIATANQGSEATYESGFVIDKFPISRPNLTFSTLTVSNMSPEDSSIYLCSVVTGRGEETQYFGPGTRLLVL.